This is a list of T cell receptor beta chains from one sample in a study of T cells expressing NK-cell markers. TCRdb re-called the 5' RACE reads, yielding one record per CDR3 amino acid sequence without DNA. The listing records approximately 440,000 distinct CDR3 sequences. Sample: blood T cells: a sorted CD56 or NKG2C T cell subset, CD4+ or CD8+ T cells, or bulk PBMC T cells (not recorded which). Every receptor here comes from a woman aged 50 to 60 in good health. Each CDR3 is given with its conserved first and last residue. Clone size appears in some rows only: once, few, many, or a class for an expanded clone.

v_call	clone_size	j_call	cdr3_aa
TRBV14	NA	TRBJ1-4	CASSQNPGPREKLFF
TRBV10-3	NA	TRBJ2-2	CAAAPSMNTGELFF
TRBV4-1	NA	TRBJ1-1	CASSLKTGQWTEAFF
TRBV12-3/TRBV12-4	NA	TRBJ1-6	CASSLGGRQGSPLHF
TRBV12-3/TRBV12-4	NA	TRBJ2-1	CASSLKYLFLFF
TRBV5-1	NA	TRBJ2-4	CASTPTPGIAKNIQYF
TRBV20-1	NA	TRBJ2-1	CSARNEDRAYNEQFF
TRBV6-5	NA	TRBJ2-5	CASSYGRVETQYF
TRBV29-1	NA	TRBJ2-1	CSGQTDNEQFF
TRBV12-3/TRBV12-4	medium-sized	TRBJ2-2	CASSLNTGELFF
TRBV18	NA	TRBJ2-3	CASSPQLLALEEDTQYF
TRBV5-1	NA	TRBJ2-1	CASGSGSLNNEQFF
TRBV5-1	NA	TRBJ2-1	CASSLGGTKRDNEQFF
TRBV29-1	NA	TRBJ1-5	CSVGVSDTPLEPQHF
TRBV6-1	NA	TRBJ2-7	CASRGDPPSYEQYF
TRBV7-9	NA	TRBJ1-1	CASSLEARRHTEAFF
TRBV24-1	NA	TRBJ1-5	CATSDFRGLAQHF
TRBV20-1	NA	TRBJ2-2	CSARNRGGTGELFF
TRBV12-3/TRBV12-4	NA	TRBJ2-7	CASSLKALSYEQYF
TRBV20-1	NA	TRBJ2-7	CSARGGQGSLSGYEQYF
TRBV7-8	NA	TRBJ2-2	CASSLYGRQGPNTGELFF
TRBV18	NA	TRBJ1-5	CASSPSGRFSNQPQHF
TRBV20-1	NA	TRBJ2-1	CSATAGTRAMSVQGSGEQFF
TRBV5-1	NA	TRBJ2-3	CASRRETVLDTQYF
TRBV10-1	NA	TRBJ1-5	CASSDRGTQPQHF
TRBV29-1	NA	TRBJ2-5	CSVDPFRVEFRQYF
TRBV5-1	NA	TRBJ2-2	CASSRSAGGPSGELFF